The present T cell receptor (beta chain) was sequenced within a study of cytomegalovirus exposure and HLA in healthy donors. Researchers ran the PCR with 60 Vbeta and 13 Jbeta primers. Sequencing used immunoSEQ multiplex PCR; TCRdb keeps in-frame clones, though not all of them. This sample yields 170,000 or so clones, of which 80% are seen a single time; 6% to 7.5% belongs to the top ten. CDR3 length equals 16 residues. Deletions cut 0 bases from V and 5 bases from J, with 16 bases between. In germline, CDR1 is MNHNY, CDR2 SVGAGI (reference sequence). Material: PBMCs. The TCR comes from a man aged 25 to 40 in good health and CMV-seropositive. The rearrangement uses TRBV6-6 and TRBJ2-5; TRBD1 is a possible D gene (6 bases). The CDR3 loop is CASSYSPGQTRETQYF. The CDR3, as DNA: TGTGCCAGCAGTTACTCGCCGGGACAAACCAGGGAGACCCAGTACTTC.